This T cell receptor beta chain was recovered during a study of T-cell reconstitution after alpha-beta-depleted transplantation in children (dated by TCRdb to about 2016). About the investigation overall: T-cell immune reconstitution after TCRalphabeta/CD19-depleted allogeneic hematopoietic cell transplantation in children was quantitatively tracked in the study by means of TCR repertoire profiling. Overall study outcomes, separate from this receptor: The apparently early alphabetaT-cell count recovery about two months after transplant was reportedly dependent on only several hundred rapidly expanded clones derived from non-depleted graft cells. In some patients, the high TCRbeta diversity seen at day 60 was put down to recipient T cells and intrathymic progenitors that had survived conditioning. Hyperexpanded clone frequencies declined over subsequent months; after one year, T-cell counts and TCRbeta diversity were mostly attributed to newly produced T cells.

The sample's treatment or condition label, in plain terms: allogeneic hematopoietic cell transplantation with graft depleted of TCRalphabeta T cells and CD19 B cells. Transplant recipients were children who received TCRalphabeta/CD19-depleted allogeneic hematopoietic cell grafts. CDR3 length: 17 amino acids, cysteine to phenylalanine. Left in the record is the CDR3 DNA by itself, 51 bases read in frame from the first base. Relative to germline, V is 1 base shorter and J is 7 bases shorter, with 23 bases between their ends. The germline V gene (reference sequence) gives CDR1 as DFQATT and CDR2 as SNEGSKA. About this clonotype itself: Its antigen is not yet known. No much larger clone exists at a distance of one base, and base qualities are not known.

The library was built by means of PCR. These reads were obtained on an Illumina HiSeq 2500. Molecular barcoding was employed in the preparation of TCR libraries, with unique molecular identifiers being used to normalize TCRbeta repertoire quantification. The public reads were reprocessed in TCRdb via fastp at Q25 and MiXCR, keeping in-frame beta chains. Identical CDR3 protein sequences are pooled into one entry, listed with their most common genes and DNA. A total of 500,000 to 750,000 distinct CDR3 sequences appear in this sample, roughly 27% of them only once. In total, the top ten clones hold under 45% of the sample.

Sequenced here: PBMCs, sampled before TCRalphabeta/CD19-depleted stem cell transplant. The rearranged chain carries TRBV20-1 and TRBJ1-5; TRBD1 is a possible D gene, resting on 6 matching bases. The sequence derives from a boy under two years old with Wiskott-Aldrich syndrome, due to receive a stem cell transplant. The sequence in DNA is TGCAGTGCTAGAGGGTCCCCTTTTCTGGAGGGGGGACAGCCCCAGCATTTT. It specifies CSARGSPFLEGGQPQHF.